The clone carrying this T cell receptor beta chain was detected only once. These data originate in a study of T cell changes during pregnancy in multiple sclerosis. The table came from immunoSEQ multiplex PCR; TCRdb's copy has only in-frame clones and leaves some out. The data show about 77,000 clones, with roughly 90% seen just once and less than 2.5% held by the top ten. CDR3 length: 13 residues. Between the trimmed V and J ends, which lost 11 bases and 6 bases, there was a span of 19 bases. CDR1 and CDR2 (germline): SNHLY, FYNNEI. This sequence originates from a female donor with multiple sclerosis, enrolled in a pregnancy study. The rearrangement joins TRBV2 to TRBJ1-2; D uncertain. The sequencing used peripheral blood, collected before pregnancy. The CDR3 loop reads CAGLGRPTDGYTF. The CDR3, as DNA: TGTGCCGGACTCGGCAGGCCCACTGATGGCTACACCTTC.